These T cell receptor beta chains were read from a single sample in a study of T cell responses to AZD1222 COVID-19 vaccine. Assay: immunoSEQ multiplex PCR; the TCRdb copy retains only in-frame clones and omits some. Here the sample spans about 110,000 clones, 70% to 90% being singletons. Specimen: peripheral blood, collected 28 days after the second AZD1222 dose. These receptors came from an adult who received the AZD1222 COVID-19 vaccine. The CDR3 runs from the conserved cysteine through the conserved F or W. The D gene is left open where the match is weak. Not every row has a clone size; where given, it reads once, few, many or a size class.

. TRBJ1-2 . TRBV5-6 CASSLFGVGGYTF TGTGCCAGCAGCTTGTTTGGGGTCGGTGGCTACACCTTC
TRBD2 TRBJ2-3 . TRBV6-5 CASAIAGGNTDTQYF TGTGCCAGCGCCATAGCGGGAGGGAACACAGATACGCAGTATTTT
. TRBJ1-3 . TRBV5-1 CASSFGQSGNTIYF TGCGCCAGCAGCTTCGGACAGTCTGGAAACACCATATATTTT
TRBD1 TRBJ1-6 . TRBV5-4 CASSLVVTGGNSPLHF TGTGCCAGCAGCTTGGTTGTGACAGGGGGCAATTCACCCCTCCACTTT
. TRBJ2-1 . TRBV30 CAWSVRDGIPSYNEQFF TGTGCCTGGAGTGTACGGGACGGGATCCCCTCCTACAATGAGCAGTTCTTC
TRBD1 TRBJ1-4 . TRBV24-1 CATSEGGQSNEKLFF TGTGCCACCAGTGAGGGGGGACAGTCTAATGAAAAACTGTTTTTT
TRBD1 TRBJ2-7 . TRBV7-2 CASRLGRGPPYEQYF TGTGCCAGCAGATTAGGCAGGGGGCCCCCCTACGAGCAGTACTTC
. TRBJ1-4 once TRBV27 CASSRRGSPNEKLFF TGTGCCAGCAGTCGACGAGGGTCCCCTAATGAAAAACTGTTTTTT
. TRBJ2-1 . TRBV2 CASSVLSYNEQFF TGTGCCAGCAGTGTCCTCTCCTACAATGAGCAGTTCTTC
. TRBJ2-5 . TRBV19 CASSKWRNQETQYF TGTGCCAGTAGTAAGTGGCGGAACCAAGAGACCCAGTACTTC
. TRBJ2-1 . TRBV12-5 CASGFTGEQFF TGTGCTAGTGGTTTTACAGGGGAGCAGTTCTTC
TRBD1 TRBJ1-1 . TRBV18 CASSLSRTGSTEAFF TGTGCCAGCTCACTGTCCCGGACAGGGAGTACTGAAGCTTTCTTT
. TRBJ1-3 . TRBV3-1/TRBV3-2 CASSPENSGNTIYF TGTGCCAGCAGCCCAGAAAACTCTGGAAACACCATATATTTT
TRBD1 TRBJ2-5 . TRBV7-2 CASSLPGTGGLETQYF TGTGCCAGCAGCTTACCGGGGACAGGGGGGCTAGAGACCCAGTACTTC
TRBD1 TRBJ2-7 . TRBV5-1 CASSLRGSGDEQYF TGCGCCAGCAGCCTCAGGGGGTCTGGAGACGAGCAGTACTTC
TRBD1 TRBJ2-1 . TRBV6-5 CASSSDRGRFVEQFF TGTGCCAGCAGTTCGGACAGGGGGCGGTTCGTTGAGCAGTTCTTC
. TRBJ2-1 . TRBV19 CASTKGEDYNEQFF TGTGCCAGTACGAAGGGGGAGGACTACAATGAGCAGTTCTTC
TRBD1 TRBJ2-3 once TRBV4-3 CASSPQGASTDTQYF TGCGCCAGCAGCCCCCAGGGGGCTAGCACAGATACGCAGTATTTT
. TRBJ2-5 once TRBV3-1/TRBV3-2 CASSPYRFQETQYF TGTGCCAGCAGCCCCTACAGATTCCAAGAGACCCAGTACTTC
. TRBJ1-1 . TRBV5-1 CASGDGPTEAFF TGCGCCAGCGGAGACGGGCCCACTGAAGCTTTCTTT
. TRBJ2-3 . TRBV2 CARQQLGSGDTQYF TGTGCCAGACAGCAATTAGGGTCCGGGGATACGCAGTATTTT
TRBD1 TRBJ1-2 once TRBV6-1 CASSDFLTGPGGYTF TGTGCCAGCAGTGATTTTTTGACAGGGCCAGGTGGCTACACCTTC
TRBD1 TRBJ1-2 . TRBV19 CASSIAYRGHRGYTF TGTGCCAGTAGTATAGCCTACAGGGGGCATCGCGGCTACACCTTC
. TRBJ1-4 . TRBV21-1 CASPGGDRNEKLFF TGTGCCAGCCCAGGCGGCGATCGTAATGAAAAACTGTTTTTT
. TRBJ1-2 . TRBV6-5 CASGRGDRGYTF TGTGCCAGCGGTCGGGGAGACAGGGGCTACACCTTC
. TRBJ1-3 . TRBV25-1 CASSETGLSGNTIYF TGTGCCAGCAGTGAGACAGGCCTCTCTGGAAACACCATATATTTT
TRBD1 TRBJ2-7 . TRBV28 CASSEGAYGLFEQYF TGTGCCAGCAGTGAGGGGGCATACGGACTTTTCGAGCAGTACTTC
TRBD2 TRBJ2-7 . TRBV5-4 CASSLGGTSGVREQYF TGTGCCAGCAGCTTGGGGGGGACTAGCGGGGTTCGCGAGCAGTACTTC
TRBD1 TRBJ2-3 . TRBV7-9 CASILRDRGDTDTQYF TGTGCCAGCATTTTACGGGACAGGGGTGACACAGATACGCAGTATTTT
. TRBJ2-2 . TRBV12-5 CASGLKRSGELFF TGTGCTAGTGGTTTAAAGCGATCCGGGGAGCTGTTTTTT
. TRBJ2-5 . TRBV18 CASSPGETQYF TGTGCCAGCTCACCGGGAGAGACCCAGTACTTC
TRBD1 TRBJ1-2 . TRBV27 CASRTGGNFYGYTF TGTGCCAGCAGGACAGGGGGCAATTTCTATGGCTACACCTTC
TRBD2 TRBJ2-1 . TRBV3-1/TRBV3-2 CASSQDMGGWDEQFF TGTGCCAGCAGCCAAGATATGGGGGGGTGGGATGAGCAGTTCTTC
TRBD1 TRBJ2-3 . TRBV30 CAWSVLSGGITDTQYF TGTGCCTGGAGTGTACTCTCAGGGGGCATCACAGATACGCAGTATTTT
TRBD1 TRBJ2-2 . TRBV7-9 CASSGPGQGRLGELFF TGTGCCAGCAGCGGACCGGGACAGGGTAGACTTGGGGAGCTGTTTTTT
. TRBJ1-1 . TRBV7-9 CASSFRQGGDTEAFF TGTGCCAGCAGCTTCCGCCAAGGGGGGGACACTGAAGCTTTCTTT
TRBD2 TRBJ2-7 . TRBV6-4 CASWAGDVSYEQYF TGTGCCAGCTGGGCGGGAGACGTTTCCTACGAGCAGTACTTC
. TRBJ2-1 . TRBV29-1 CSVDIILTEQFF TGCAGCGTTGATATAATTTTGACGGAGCAGTTCTTC
TRBD1 TRBJ1-1 . TRBV28 CASRDRVGTEAFF TGTGCCAGCAGGGACAGGGTAGGCACTGAAGCTTTCTTT
. TRBJ1-1 . TRBV29-1 CSVLVPAPLNTEAFF TGCAGCGTCCTCGTCCCGGCTCCACTAAACACTGAAGCTTTCTTT
TRBD2 TRBJ2-7 . TRBV5-5 CASSPAGGNSYEQYF TGTGCCAGCAGCCCAGCGGGGGGTAACTCCTACGAGCAGTACTTC
. TRBJ2-2 few TRBV5-1 CASSPQDSMTGELFF TGCGCCAGCAGCCCCCAGGACAGCATGACCGGGGAGCTGTTTTTT
. TRBJ1-3 . TRBV15 CATSRGRESENTIYF TGTGCCACCAGCAGAGGTCGGGAAAGCGAAAACACCATATATTTT
. TRBJ1-2 . TRBV7-8 CASSKGRVRSRGDYGYTF TGTGCCAGCAGCAAAGGGCGAGTTAGGAGCAGGGGAGACTATGGCTACACCTTC
. TRBJ1-2 . TRBV5-6 CASSLRERDGYTF TGTGCCAGCAGCCTGCGTGAAAGGGATGGCTACACCTTC
. TRBJ1-6 once TRBV27 CASSLSVEHRSPLHF TGTGCCAGCAGTTTATCGGTCGAACACCGCTCACCCCTCCACTTT
. TRBJ2-5 . TRBV27 CASSPVRAGETQYF TGTGCCAGCAGTCCGGTGAGGGCAGGGGAGACCCAGTACTTC
. TRBJ1-2 . TRBV19 CASQPPGAGKGHGYTF TGTGCCAGCCAGCCGCCAGGGGCAGGGAAGGGCCATGGCTACACCTTC
. TRBJ2-1 . TRBV7-2 CASSLARGTHEQFF TGTGCCAGCAGCTTAGCGCGAGGGACCCATGAGCAGTTCTTC
TRBD2 TRBJ2-7 few TRBV5-6 CASSLVAGNFEQYF TGTGCCAGCAGCTTGGTAGCGGGGAATTTCGAGCAGTACTTC
. TRBJ2-3 . TRBV3-1/TRBV3-2 CASSPRTTAGTDTQYF TGTGCCAGCAGCCCTCGTACCACCGCGGGCACAGATACGCAGTATTTT
TRBD1 TRBJ1-2 . TRBV5-4 CASSFSNPGQGGGYTF TGTGCCAGCAGCTTCTCAAACCCGGGACAGGGAGGTGGCTACACCTTC
TRBD1 TRBJ2-4 . TRBV18 CASSPGQAEILAKNIQYF TGTGCCAGCTCACCGGGACAGGCGGAAATTCTAGCCAAAAACATTCAGTACTTC
. TRBJ1-4 . TRBV19 CASSIPGARIGNEKLFF TGTGCCAGTAGTATCCCAGGGGCGAGAATTGGTAATGAAAAACTGTTTTTT
TRBD1 TRBJ1-2 . TRBV6-5 CASFGQGEDNYGYTF TGTGCCAGTTTCGGACAGGGGGAAGACAACTATGGCTACACCTTC
. TRBJ2-2 . TRBV12-3/TRBV12-4 CASSSSRGGELFF TGTGCCAGCAGTTCGTCCCGGGGCGGAGAGCTGTTTTTT
. TRBJ1-5 . TRBV4-2 CASSQESTDNQPQHF TGTGCCAGCAGCCAAGAATCGACGGATAATCAGCCCCAGCATTTT
. TRBJ2-7 . TRBV18 CASSPTGTRTYEQYF TGTGCCAGCTCACCGACGGGGACAAGGACCTACGAGCAGTACTTC